What follows are 28 T cell receptor beta chains derived from one specimen sequenced in a study of PD-1 blockade in classical Hodgkin lymphoma. This table comes from immunoSEQ multiplex PCR, and its TCRdb copy is limited to in-frame clones, with some not included. The data show roughly 11,000 clones, roughly 81% seen once. Regarding time point: cycle 4 day 1 (C4D1), after around six weeks of nivolumab. The patients all showed relapse after autologous stem cell transplantation, while their brentuximab vedotin exposure varied. Thawed PBMCs supplied CD8+ T cells via magnetic negative selection. The source material was CD8+ T cells from blood, sampled before the fourth cycle of nivolumab. The origin of the receptors is a human donor with classical Hodgkin lymphoma. The donor label of this sample is uncertain.

This sequence joins TRBV21-1 and TRBJ2-7. TRBV21-1 is a known pseudogene. There are 13 residues in the CDR3. For the CDR3, the DNA is TGTGCCAGCAGGGGAACGGGTTTCGACGAGCAGTACTTC. Encoded protein: CASRGTGFDEQYF.

The CDR3 nucleotides are TGTGCCACCAGCACCGTTCACATCGCGGGTGGGAGCTCTACAGATACGCAGTATTTT. Translated: CATSTVHIAGGSSTDTQYF. The chain links TRBV15 to TRBJ2-3; tentative D call: TRBD2 (5 bases). The CDR3 runs 19 residues. The V gene's germline CDR1 is LNHNV and CDR2 YYDKDF (reference sequence). V lost 4 bases to trimming and J lost 3 bases, with 26 bases between them.

The gene calls are TRBV7-9 and TRBJ2-7; 7 bases are a match to TRBD1. The length of the CDR3 is 13 residues. The trim removed 7 bases at V and 5 bases at J, leaving 8 bases unmatched. CDR1 SEHNR and CDR2 FQNEAQ come from the germline V gene (reference sequence). As DNA, the CDR3 is TGTGCCAGCACCGTGGGGACAGTTAACGAGCAGTACTTC. Amino acid sequence: CASTVGTVNEQYF.

The rearrangement joins TRBV19 to TRBJ2-1; possibly TRBD1 or TRBD2 for D (5 bases each). This CDR3 has 15 amino acids. Per the germline V gene, CDR1 is LNHDA and CDR2 is SQIVND (reference sequence). Trimming stripped 3 bases from V and 9 bases from J, with 18 bases between. CDR3 in DNA: TGTGCCAGTAGTATTGGGCCGCGGGCAAGGGGTGAGCAGTTCTTC. Residues: CASSIGPRARGEQFF.

The chain employs TRBV19 and TRBJ1-5; no reliable D call. Germline V gene lookup returns CDR1 LNHDA and CDR2 SQIVND (reference sequence). The V end lost 5 bases, the J end lost 5 bases, and 10 bases lay between the germline ends. CDR3 length equals 13 residues. CDR3 amino acids: CASSSHLHQPQHF. CDR3 nucleotide sequence: TGTGCCAGTAGTTCCCACTTGCATCAGCCCCAGCATTTT.

V and J are TRBV7-7 and TRBJ2-3; weak D call: TRBD2 (6 bases). Per germline, CDR1 SSHAT and CDR2 FNYEAQ (reference sequence). The V and J ends lost 6 bases and 2 bases respectively, with 15 bases between them. CDR3 size: 15 residues. The CDR3 is CASSRRLGVTDTQYF. CDR3 bases: TGTGCCAGCAGTCGAAGACTAGGAGTCACAGATACGCAGTATTTT.

In its sample, this clone is large. The same CDR3 arises from other DNA sequences in this sample as well. This chain uses TRBV15 with TRBJ2-7, with TRBD2 matching 7 bases. The germline CDR1 and CDR2 sequences are LNHNV and YYDKDF (reference sequence). CDR3 length equals 14 residues. Losses at the gene ends were 0 bases for V and 5 bases for J; bases not matched to a gene: 4. DNA for the CDR3: TGTGCCACCAGCAGAGAGTTGGGAGGGCACGAGCAGTACTTC. As protein: CATSRELGGHEQYF.

The rearrangement uses TRBV6-5 and TRBJ1-4, with TRBD1 identical over 8 bases. V was pared by 4 bases and J by 8 bases, with 9 bases of the junction left unmatched. Per the germline V gene, CDR1 is MNHEY and CDR2 is SVGAGI. The CDR3 consists of 15 residues. CDR3 loop: CASSFTGTGGEKLFF. CDR3 coding DNA: TGTGCCAGCAGTTTCACCGGGACAGGAGGCGAAAAACTGTTTTTT.

This clone was detected a few times. The V and J genes are TRBV7-9 and TRBJ1-1, with 8 bases fitting TRBD1. CDR3 size: 14 residues. CDR1 and CDR2 (germline): SEHNR, FQNEAQ (reference sequence). With V trimmed by 1 base and J by 8 bases, 6 bases remained unmatched. CDR3 amino acids: CASSLEGTGYEAFF. CDR3 DNA: TGTGCCAGCAGCTTAGAGGGGACAGGCTACGAAGCTTTCTTT.

The genes are TRBV19 and TRBJ2-3; D gene unclear. Germline lookup yields CDR1 LNHDA and CDR2 SQIVND (reference sequence). CDR3 size: 11 residues. The germline V and J ends were trimmed by 3 bases and 5 bases, with 3 bases remaining between them. The CDR3 loop reads CASSMVDTQYF. The CDR3 DNA is TGTGCCAGTAGTATGGTAGATACGCAGTATTTT.

V gene TRBV6-6 combines with J gene TRBJ2-1, with TRBD2 identical over 10 bases. The ends lost 7 bases at V and 11 bases at J; junction bases unmatched: 17. Germline values: CDR1 MNHNY, CDR2 SVGAGI (reference sequence). This CDR3 spans 16 amino acids. The CDR3 is CASTGLADILFTQQFF. The DNA for the CDR3 is TGTGCCAGCACCGGACTAGCGGATATTTTATTCACCCAGCAGTTCTTC.

The chain couples TRBV9 to TRBJ2-2, with 7 nucleotides matching TRBD1. This CDR3 spans 13 amino acids. Germline CDR1 and CDR2: SGDLS and YYNGEE. Losses at the gene ends were 1 base for V and 7 bases for J; bases not matched to a gene: 1. Here the CDR3 DNA reads TGTGCCAGCAGCGTACCAGGGGGCGGGGAGCTGTTTTTT. It encodes CASSVPGGGELFF.

The chain has TRBV28 and TRBJ2-7; 8 nucleotides line up with TRBD1. The CDR3 runs to 14 residues. Germline V gene sequence: CDR1 MDHEN, CDR2 SYDVKM. The V gene end was trimmed by 6 bases and the J gene end by 2 bases; junction bases not matched to a gene: 6. CDR3 region: CASSLQGGPYEQYF. CDR3 nucleotides: TGTGCCAGCAGCCTACAGGGGGGTCCCTACGAGCAGTACTTC.

The chain uses TRBV19 and TRBJ2-1; 7 nucleotides agree with TRBD2. The CDR3 totals 11 residues. J was trimmed by 15 bases and V by 3 bases; bases with no gene match: 5. Germline V gene data show CDR1 as LNHDA and CDR2 as SQIVND (reference sequence). CDR3: CASSIGLGLFF. Here the CDR3 DNA reads TGTGCCAGTAGTATTGGACTAGGTCTGTTCTTC.

This chain links TRBV9 with TRBJ2-1; D is uncertain. V shed 1 base and J shed 1 base, with 9 bases lying between them. The CDR3 consists of 15 residues. The V gene's germline CDR1 is SGDLS and CDR2 YYNGEE. This chain's CDR3 is CASSVMWDSYNEQFF. CDR3 nucleotides: TGTGCCAGCAGCGTAATGTGGGATTCCTACAATGAGCAGTTCTTC.

This chain connects TRBV25-1 to TRBJ2-7, with unresolved D. The CDR3 spans 16 residues. V dropped 2 bases and J dropped 3 bases, with 17 bases sitting between them. CDR1 and CDR2 (germline): MGHDK, SYGVNS. CDR3 sequence: CASSEVAANYLYEQYF. The CDR3 DNA is TGTGCCAGCAGTGAAGTCGCGGCGAACTACCTCTACGAGCAGTACTTC.

The gene calls are TRBV4-1 and TRBJ2-3, with no clear D. V was cut by 1 base and J by 3 bases, with 17 bases left in between. Germline loops: CDR1 MGHRA, CDR2 YSYEKL. The CDR3 sequence is 17 residues long. The CDR3 loop is CASSQVLAEVVTDTQYF. Written as DNA, the CDR3 is TGCGCCAGCAGCCAAGTCTTGGCCGAGGTAGTGACAGATACGCAGTATTTT.

This chain joins TRBV13 and TRBJ2-5; 12 bases fit TRBD1. With the DNA end fitting TRBJ2-7 better, the J assignment may be wrong. The CDR3 covers 16 residues. CDR1 and CDR2 (germline): PRHDT, FYEKMQ (reference sequence). CDR3 residues: CASSLSGTGGFYEQYF. In DNA, the CDR3 is TGTGCCAGCAGCTTATCAGGGACAGGGGGCTTCTACGAGCAGTACTTC.

This clone was detected a few times. The chain links TRBV7-2 to TRBJ2-1; TRBD2 agrees at 12 bases. V shed 3 bases and J 5 bases; nucleotides not matched to a gene: 2. The CDR3 length is 15 residues. From germline, CDR1 is SGHTA and CDR2 FQGNSA. CDR3 sequence (DNA): TGTGCCAGCAGCTTGACTAGCGGGAGCCACAATGAGCAGTTCTTC. It is translated as CASSLTSGSHNEQFF.

This chain links TRBV4-1 with TRBJ1-2, with TRBD1 identical over 7 bases. This CDR3 has 17 residues. V dropped 0 bases and J dropped 6; count of bases not matched to a gene: 13. Germline CDR1 and CDR2: MGHRA and YSYEKL. CDR3 DNA sequence: TGCGCCAGCAGCCAAGATACCGGGGCAGGGGGGGGAAATGGCTACACCTTC. This gives the protein CASSQDTGAGGGNGYTF.

The genes are TRBV2 and TRBJ2-3; the match to TRBD1 covers 11 bases. V was pared by 5 bases and J by 2 bases, with 3 bases of the junction left unmatched. The CDR3 sequence is 15 residues long. The germline V gene has CDR1 SNHLY and CDR2 FYNNEI. The CDR3 region is CASSRTGGFTDTQYF. The DNA for the CDR3 is TGTGCCAGCAGTCGGACAGGGGGCTTCACAGATACGCAGTATTTT.

The chain combines TRBV30 with TRBJ2-7; 7 positions agree with TRBD1. V lost 1 base to trimming and J lost 3 bases; unmatched junction nucleotides: 3. The CDR3 has 13 amino acids. CDR1 GTSNPN and CDR2 SVGIG come from the germline V gene (reference sequence). CDR3 DNA: TGTGCCTGGAGTGGGGACAGCTACTACGAGCAGTACTTC. Protein: CAWSGDSYYEQYF.

The rearrangement links TRBV19 to TRBJ2-3; either TRBD1 or TRBD2 may fit D (6 bases each). V was pared by 10 bases and J by 6 bases, with 32 bases between. Germline values: CDR1 LNHDA, CDR2 SQIVND (reference sequence). The CDR3 has 18 amino acids. CDR3 DNA: TGTGCCACCAATGGGGGCTCAAGGAGCGGGTCCAACCGGGATACGCAGTATTTT. Its translation is CATNGGSRSGSNRDTQYF.

The chain joins TRBV10-3 to TRBJ2-7, with 10 bases aligning to TRBD1. The trim removed 5 bases at V and 3 bases at J, leaving 10 bases unmatched. Germline-derived CDR1 and CDR2 are ENHRY and SYGVKD. The CDR3 has 16 residues. The CDR3 sequence is CAISNEGDRGFYEQYF. The CDR3 DNA sequence: TGTGCCATCAGTAACGAGGGGGACAGGGGCTTCTACGAGCAGTACTTC.

The rearrangement links TRBV6-1 to TRBJ2-7, with TRBD2 as a possible D gene (5 bases). V was cut by 1 base and J by 3 bases, with 13 bases left in between. Germline-derived CDR1 and CDR2 are MNHNS and SASEGT. The CDR3 sequence is 15 residues long. The CDR3 loop reads CASSEDRDGVYEQYF. CDR3 in DNA: TGTGCCAGCAGTGAAGATCGGGATGGTGTCTACGAGCAGTACTTC.

There are a few counts of this clone. V and J are TRBV7-9 and TRBJ1-2, with D possibly matching TRBD1 (5 bases). V was shortened by 5 bases and J by 7 bases, with 11 bases between the two germline ends. CDR1 and CDR2 from the germline V gene are SEHNR and FQNEAQ (reference sequence). The CDR3 spans 12 residues. The DNA for the CDR3 is TGTGCCAGCAGCGTTCGGGGCCTTGGCTACACCTTC. As protein: CASSVRGLGYTF.

This rearrangement joins TRBV18 to TRBJ2-1, with 7 bases matching TRBD2. V shed 4 bases and J 7 bases; nucleotides not matched to a gene: 10. The CDR3 sequence is 15 residues long. Germline loops: CDR1 KGHSH, CDR2 LQKENI. The CDR3 reads CASSLGTGGLNEQFF. The CDR3 region has the DNA TGTGCCAGCTCACTTGGGACTGGGGGACTAAATGAGCAGTTCTTC. The complete variable domain, with remaining parts taken from reference TRBV18 and TRBJ2-1, reads NAGVMQNPRHLVRRRGQEARLRCSPMKGHSHVYWYRQLPEEGLKFMVYLQKENIIDESGMPKERFSAEFPKEGPSILRIQQVVRGDSAAYFCASSLGTGGLNEQFFGPGTRLTVL.

In this sample, this clone turned up once. This chain joins TRBV28 and TRBJ1-5; D gene unclear. Germline values: CDR1 MDHEN, CDR2 SYDVKM. The CDR3 runs 15 residues. Between the trimmed V and J ends, which lost 4 bases and 3 bases, there was a span of 13 bases. The CDR3 here is CASSSGSPPNQPQHF. For the CDR3, the DNA is TGTGCCAGCAGTTCCGGGTCCCCACCCAATCAGCCCCAGCATTTT.